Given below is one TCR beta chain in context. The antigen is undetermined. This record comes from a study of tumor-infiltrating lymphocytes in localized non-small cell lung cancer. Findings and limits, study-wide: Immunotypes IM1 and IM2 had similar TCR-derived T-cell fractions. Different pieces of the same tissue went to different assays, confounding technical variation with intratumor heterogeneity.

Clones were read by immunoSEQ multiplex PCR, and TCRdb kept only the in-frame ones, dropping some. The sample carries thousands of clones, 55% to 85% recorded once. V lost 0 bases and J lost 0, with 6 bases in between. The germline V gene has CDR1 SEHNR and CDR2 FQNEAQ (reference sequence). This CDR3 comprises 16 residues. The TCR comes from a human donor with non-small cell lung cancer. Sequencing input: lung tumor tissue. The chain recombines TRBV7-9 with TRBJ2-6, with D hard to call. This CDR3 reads CASSLAPDSGANVLTF. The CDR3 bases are TGTGCCAGCAGCTTAGCGCCGGACTCTGGGGCCAACGTCCTGACTTTC.